This T cell receptor beta chain came from a study of T cells in Graves' hyperthyroidism and ophthalmopathy (dated by TCRdb to the late 2010s). Turning to the overall study: Peripheral blood samples were taken at initial diagnosis, before any treatment was given. A discovery cohort of about 95 patients, 43 with Graves' ophthalmopathy and about 58 with stable Graves' hyperthyroidism, was used to find distinguishing TCR V-J signatures. Prospective prediction of ophthalmopathy was tested in an independent validation cohort of fewer than 20 hyperthyroidism patients and some 17 patients who later progressed to ophthalmopathy. The 100 discovery patients were divided at random into training and test sets in a 7:3 ratio. In addition, the study compared T-cell repertoires in thyroid tissue and in blood from several Graves' hyperthyroidism patients. After sampling, hyperthyroidism patients received methimazole starting at 30 mg daily, and ophthalmopathy patients received high-dose intravenous methylprednisolone. According to the paper, TCR Vbeta CDR3 sequencing was carried out on over 130 peripheral blood samples, which came from 40 to 45 ophthalmopathy, under 80 hyperthyroidism and some 17 progressor patients. Broader findings and caveats from the paper: In validation, the model predicted progression to ophthalmopathy a median of roughly 6.5 months before onset, with roughly 70% sensitivity and around 76% specificity. Sample size was not statistically predetermined, and blinding of investigators to group allocation was not performed. Most expanded thyroid clonotypes (frequency above 0.001) were also detected in blood, a finding suggesting that blood repertoires may reflect thyroid immune responses. Ophthalmopathy was separated from stable hyperthyroidism by a 13 V-J signature model, with over 85% sensitivity and approximately 84% specificity obtained in cross-validation and 80%/75% obtained in testing.

The TCR beta CDR3 regions were amplified from RNA transcripts. For the first round of RT-PCR on the TCR CDR3, the HTBI primer set was used together with the Qiagen OneStep RT-PCR kit. Libraries were constructed in a second round of multiplex PCR, after which size selection and purification were carried out. The libraries were sequenced on an Illumina HiSeq2000 using paired-end 100 bp reads. In the original analysis: SOAPnuke was used to process the raw data, removing reads that contained adapters or uncalled bases, had a mean Phred below 15, or lacked an exact match to the constant primer or identifier. COPE v1.2.5 was used to merge the high-quality paired reads, and each unique nucleotide sequence was defined as a clonotype. MiTCR v1.1 was used to align the clonotypes against IMGT TRBV, TRBD and TRBJ reference segments. The analysis included only V-J combinations with a frequency above 0.0001, which together covered 99% to 99.2% of the repertoires. The TCS score was defined as F50 (clonal expansion) divided by E x V (chaos), with BLOSUM62-based TCRdist calculated between CDR3 peptides within each V-J. Welch's t-statistics and random forest reduced 500 to 650 V-J features to around 14, which were used in a naive Bayes classifier (R e1071). TCRdb handled the public reads itself, with Q25 trimming in fastp and clone calling in MiXCR, and kept productive beta chains. When rows share a CDR3 protein, they turn into one entry using the most common DNA and genes. TCRdb's processing, not the study's, gives the V and J calls here. For this sample the table gives hundreds of thousands of distinct CDR3 sequences, of which more than 15% were detected only once. Jointly, the top ten make up 11% to 15% of the sample.

The germline V gene encodes CDR1 LGHDT and CDR2 YNNKEL (reference sequence). Inclusive of the bounding cysteine and phenylalanine, the CDR3 is 16 residues long. Solely the CDR3 DNA is kept, with 48 bases framed from the first base. V is cut by 0 bases and J by 1 base, and the space between the germline ends is 12 bases. Graves' hyperthyroidism was defined as stable when no progression to ophthalmopathy occurred over 18 months of follow-up. Hyperthyroidism patients were newly diagnosed, had a disease duration of under 2 months, and were aged 18 to 65 years. Patients with uncontrolled infections, other autoimmune diseases, pregnancy or lactation were excluded. Diagnoses relied on clinical symptoms, serum thyroxine and TRAb, thyroid ultrasound and orbital computed tomography. Ficoll-Paque density gradient centrifugation was used to isolate PBMCs from approximately 10 ml of fresh peripheral blood. Trizol reagent was used to extract total RNA, and RNA quality was then checked on an Agilent 2100 Bioanalyzer.

Comment on this clonotype: The specificity of this receptor is unknown. No much larger clone exists at a distance of one base, and base qualities are not known.

The chain joins TRBV3-1 to TRBJ1-1; the D gene is perhaps TRBD1, on 5 matching bases. Sequencing was done on a sample of blood. The sequence derives from a woman between 18 and 30 years old with Graves' hyperthyroidism. The CDR3 protein is CASSQDRAGGNTEAFF. In nucleotide form, the sequence is TGTGCCAGCAGCCAAGATCGGGCGGGGGGGAACACTGAAGCTTTCTTT.